A single sample is the source of the 20 T cell receptor beta chains below, sequenced in a study of cytomegalovirus exposure and HLA in healthy donors (dated by TCRdb to about 2017). The library came from the immunoSEQ multiplex PCR assay. TCRdb obtained this table from immuneACCESS and retained in-frame rearrangements with V and J assigned. These tables miss some clones; where compared with another copy, unresolved V genes account for less than half of the shortfall, and the remainder is unexplained. This sample holds under 85,000 clones; approximately 94% were observed only once. Of the sample, approximately 3.4% falls within the top ten clones. What was sequenced was PBMCs. The receptors derive from a woman aged 18-35 years in good health and CMV-seropositive.

This clone was counted a single time. V gene TRBV30 combines with J gene TRBJ1-1; 7 bases line up with TRBD1. Germline-derived CDR1 and CDR2 are GTSNPN and SVGIG (reference sequence). V lost 7 bases, J lost 0 bases, and 5 bases stayed unmatched. This CDR3 has 13 amino acids. CDR3 nucleotides: TGTGCCTCAAGACAGGGTATGAACACTGAAGCTTTCTTT. Translating gives CASRQGMNTEAFF.

The chain recombines TRBV5-1 with TRBJ2-5, with a weak D call TRBD2 (6 bases). The V gene lost 4 bases and the J gene lost 5 bases, with 21 bases spanning the gap. Germline V gives CDR1 SGHRS, CDR2 YFSETQ. The CDR3 has 16 residues. This CDR3 is CASSLGGGSILETQYF. In nucleotides, the CDR3 is TGCGCCAGCAGCCTCGGGGGTGGCTCGATACTGGAGACCCAGTACTTC.

The chain recombines TRBV27 with TRBJ2-1; 13 nucleotides line up with TRBD2. The germline V gene encodes CDR1 MNHEY and CDR2 SMNVEV (reference sequence). The junction had 4 bases not matched to a gene; V was cut back by 5 bases and J by 9 bases. The CDR3 runs 14 residues. CDR3 DNA: TGTGCCAGCAGTCGGACTAGCGGGAGTAGTGAGCAGTTCTTC. Protein sequence: CASSRTSGSSEQFF.

The chain uses TRBV7-9 and TRBJ1-2; the D is unclear. Trimming cost V 6 bases and J 0 bases, with 14 bases left between them. Germline V gene lookup returns CDR1 SEHNR and CDR2 FQNEAQ (reference sequence). The CDR3 covers 15 residues. CDR3 residues: CASSPPGNTNYGYTF. The CDR3 region has the DNA TGTGCCAGCAGTCCGCCGGGGAATACTAACTATGGCTACACCTTC.

V is TRBV5-8 and J is TRBJ2-7, with 14 bases matching TRBD2. Germline CDR1 SGHTS, CDR2 YDEGEE. The CDR3 length is 15 residues. Trimming at V came to 0 bases and at J to 7 bases, leaving 3 bases not matched to a gene. As DNA, the CDR3 is TGTGCCAGCAGCTTGGTGAGACTAGCGGGGGGGGAGCAGTACTTC. This translates into CASSLVRLAGGEQYF. The full variable domain, completed using reference TRBV5-8 and TRBJ2-7, is EAGVTQSPTHLIKTRGQQATLRCSPISGHTSVYWYQQALGLGLQFLLWYDEGEERNRGNFPPRFSGRQFPNYSSELNVNALELEDSALYLCASSLVRLAGGEQYFGPGTRLTVT.

The chain recombines TRBV5-6 with TRBJ2-7; 12 bases are a match to TRBD2. Germline-derived CDR1 and CDR2 are SGHDT and YYEEEE. With V trimmed by 4 bases and J by 8 bases, 10 bases remained unmatched. CDR3 length: 15 residues. DNA for the CDR3: TGTGCCAGCAGCCAGCGACTAGCGGGGGCCTGGAAGCAGTACTTC. As protein: CASSQRLAGAWKQYF. The full variable domain, with the rest looked up from reference TRBV5-6 and TRBJ2-7, is DAGVTQSPTHLIKTRGQQVTLRCSPKSGHDTVSWYQQALGQGPQFIFQYYEEEERQRGNFPDRFSGHQFPNYSSELNVNALLLGDSALYLCASSQRLAGAWKQYFGPGTRLTVT.

This chain connects TRBV7-2 to TRBJ2-1; 9 positions agree with TRBD2. The CDR3 is made up of 16 amino acids. Germline CDR1 and CDR2: SGHTA and FQGNSA. Losses at the gene ends were 5 bases for V and 4 bases for J; bases not matched to a gene: 9. The CDR3 is CASSRGSSGEYNEQFF. The DNA for the CDR3 is TGTGCCAGCAGCAGAGGGTCTAGCGGGGAATACAATGAGCAGTTCTTC.

This chain links TRBV14 with TRBJ2-1; 9 positions agree with TRBD2. The CDR3 runs to 12 residues. With V trimmed by 6 bases and J by 11 bases, 5 bases remained unmatched. Germline CDR1 reads SGHDN; CDR2 reads FVKESK. The CDR3 DNA reads as TGTGCCAGCAGGTTAGCGGGGGCCAAGCAGTTCTTC. It yields the protein CASRLAGAKQFF.

The chain has TRBV9 and TRBJ1-1; D ambiguous. Germline V gives CDR1 SGDLS, CDR2 YYNGEE. The V and J ends lost 0 bases and 1 base respectively, with 7 bases between them. The CDR3 runs to 14 residues. CDR3 residues: CASSVESGNTEAFF. Written as DNA, the CDR3 is TGTGCCAGCAGCGTAGAATCAGGGAACACTGAAGCTTTCTTT.

The chain couples TRBV2 to TRBJ1-3; 8 bases are shared with TRBD1. V was clipped by 6 bases and J by 4 bases; unmatched bases: 2. This CDR3 spans 13 amino acids. The germline V gene has CDR1 SNHLY and CDR2 FYNNEI. The CDR3, as DNA: TGTGCCAGCAGGAGGGACAGGGGAAACACCATATATTTT. This sequence encodes CASRRDRGNTIYF.

The V and J genes are TRBV9 and TRBJ2-1; TRBD1 is a possible D gene (7 bases). This CDR3 has 16 amino acids. CDR1 is SGDLS and CDR2 is YYNGEE in the germline V gene. V was clipped by 4 bases and J by 2 bases, with 16 bases between them. The CDR3 DNA is TGTGCCAGCAGCACCCAGACTAGGGGGCCCTACAATGAGCAGTTCTTC. Encoded protein: CASSTQTRGPYNEQFF. Filled out from reference TRBV9 and TRBJ2-1, the complete variable domain reads DSGVTQTPKHLITATGQRVTLRCSPRSGDLSVYWYQQSLDQGLQFLIQYYNGEERAKGNILERFSAQQFPDLHSELNLSSLELGDSALYFCASSTQTRGPYNEQFFGPGTRLTVL.

The chain uses TRBV28 and TRBJ2-5, with D possibly matching TRBD1 (7 bases). The germline gives CDR1 MDHEN, CDR2 SYDVKM. CDR3 length: 15 residues. Trimming stripped 5 bases from V and 7 bases from J, with 20 bases between. The chain's CDR3 is CASSGPGQRVGTQYF. The CDR3 DNA is TGTGCCAGCAGTGGGCCGGGACAGCGGGTGGGGACCCAGTACTTC.

The gene calls are TRBV19 and TRBJ1-2, with 11 bases that match TRBD1. Trimming cost V 8 bases and J 5 bases; bases outside gene matches: 7. CDR1 is LNHDA and CDR2 is SQIVND in the germline V gene (reference sequence). The CDR3 runs to 14 residues. CDR3 DNA sequence: TGTGCCAGTCGCCCTGGACAGGGGGCTTATGGCTACACCTTC. Translating gives CASRPGQGAYGYTF.

The chain links TRBV18 to TRBJ2-5, with no clear D. The V gene's germline CDR1 is KGHSH and CDR2 LQKENI. The CDR3 spans 11 residues. The ends were cut back, 5 bases at V and 2 bases at J, with 3 bases in the middle. The CDR3 sequence: CASSSQETQYF. The CDR3 nucleotides read TGTGCCAGCTCATCTCAAGAGACCCAGTACTTC. Supplemented by reference TRBV18 and TRBJ2-5, the full variable domain reads NAGVMQNPRHLVRRRGQEARLRCSPMKGHSHVYWYRQLPEEGLKFMVYLQKENIIDESGMPKERFSAEFPKEGPSILRIQQVVRGDSAAYFCASSSQETQYFGPGTRLLVL.

V and J are TRBV9 and TRBJ2-1; 7 bases map to TRBD1. Germline V gene lookup returns CDR1 SGDLS and CDR2 YYNGEE. V gave up 2 bases and J gave up 9 bases; unmatched junction bases: 8. This CDR3 has 14 residues. CDR3 residues: CASSVVGGASEQFF. The CDR3 coding sequence is TGTGCCAGCAGCGTGGTAGGGGGCGCTAGTGAGCAGTTCTTC.

Regarding this clone: This sample includes further DNA sequences coding for the same CDR3. J is TRBJ2-3 and V is TRBV9; D unresolved. V shed 0 bases and J shed 3 bases, with 5 bases lying between them. Germline-derived CDR1 and CDR2 are SGDLS and YYNGEE. This CDR3 contains 13 residues. CDR3 amino acids: CASSVGATDTQYF. The CDR3, as DNA: TGTGCCAGCAGCGTAGGGGCAACAGATACGCAGTATTTT.

The gene calls are TRBV11-2 and TRBJ2-7, with D hard to call. This CDR3 is built from 12 residues. Germline lookup yields CDR1 SGHAT and CDR2 FQNNGV. V lost 1 base and J 3 bases, leaving 4 bases between the germline ends. The CDR3 here is CASSLARYEQYF. CDR3 DNA: TGTGCCAGCAGCTTAGCTCGCTACGAGCAGTACTTC. The entire variable domain, with the rest obtained from reference TRBV11-2 and TRBJ2-7, is as follows: EAGVAQSPRYKIIEKRQSVAFWCNPISGHATLYWYQQILGQGPKLLIQFQNNGVVDDSQLPKDRFSAERLKGVDSTLKIQPAKLEDSAVYLCASSLARYEQYFGPGTRLTVT.

The chain combines TRBV7-6 with TRBJ2-3; D is uncertain. In germline, CDR1 is SGHVS, CDR2 FNYEAQ. CDR3 length: 13 amino acids. V dropped 3 bases and J dropped 1 base, with 5 bases sitting between them. DNA of the CDR3: TGTGCCAGCAGCTTCCCCGGCACAGATACGCAGTATTTT. Residues: CASSFPGTDTQYF.

The chain has TRBV9 and TRBJ2-7, with 7 bases lining up with TRBD2. The V segment lost 3 bases and the J segment 6 bases; nucleotides outside the gene matches: 6. This CDR3 is 13 amino acids long. Germline lookup yields CDR1 SGDLS and CDR2 YYNGEE. CDR3 sequence: CASSAMGGGEQYF. CDR3 in DNA: TGTGCCAGCAGCGCGATGGGGGGGGGCGAGCAGTACTTC.

This rearrangement joins TRBV5-1 to TRBJ2-4; TRBD1 might be the D (6 bases). CDR1 SGHRS and CDR2 YFSETQ come from the germline V gene. V was shortened by 0 bases and J by 1 base, with 11 bases between the two germline ends. CDR3 length: 16 amino acids. The DNA for the CDR3 is TGCGCCAGCAGCTTGGCGGGGCAGGGGGCCAAAAACATTCAGTACTTC. This codes for CASSLAGQGAKNIQYF.